Following are 4 T cell receptor beta chains from one sample sequenced in a study of blood T cells in healthy people across ages (dated by TCRdb to the mid-2010s). Library generation was performed with 5' RACE. A second PCR of roughly 7 to 12 cycles was run with a J-beta primer mix and a sample-barcoded 5' primer. TCRdb took the public reads, trimmed them with fastp at Q25, ran MiXCR for clone calling and kept in-frame beta chains. A single entry per CDR3 protein holds the most common genes and DNA from its merged rows. A total of fewer than 2 million distinct CDR3 sequences appear in this sample, around 40% of them only once. Together, the top ten hold roughly 24% of the sample. The sample comprised blood. These receptors were taken from a human donor in good health.

The J gene is TRBJ2-3, the V gene TRBV20-1, with 7 nucleotides matching TRBD1. The CDR3 consists of 13 residues. From germline, CDR1 is DFQATT and CDR2 SNEGSKA (reference sequence). With V trimmed by 6 bases and J by 4 bases, 7 bases remained unmatched. For the CDR3, the DNA is TGCAGTGCCACGACAGGGTTCGCAGATACGCAGTATTTT. The encoded protein is CSATTGFADTQYF.

The sample holds a few counts of this clonotype. The CDR3, as DNA: TGTGCCAGCAGCCCGCGGACCAACCCCTCGCAGTACTTC. Amino acids: CASSPRTNPSQYF. The genes are TRBV7-9 and TRBJ2-5; D uncertain. Germline V CDR1 and CDR2: SEHNR, FQNEAQ (reference sequence). Between the trimmed V and J ends, which lost 5 bases and 11 bases, there was a span of 18 bases. The CDR3 covers 13 residues.

This chain connects TRBV12-3 or TRBV12-4 to TRBJ2-7; D not certain. V shed 3 bases and J shed 5 bases, with 14 bases lying between them. CDR3 length: 14 residues. CDR3 DNA sequence: TGTGCCAGCAGTTTGACGGACCTTCGTCACGAGCAGTACTTC. Protein product: CASSLTDLRHEQYF.

This clonotype was counted between two and nine times. The chain recombines TRBV10-3 with TRBJ2-1; TRBD1 agrees at 9 bases. Trimming took 3 bases from V and 5 from J; bases not matched to a gene: 5. CDR1 ENHRY and CDR2 SYGVKD come from the germline V gene. The CDR3 consists of 15 residues. The CDR3 coding sequence is TGTGCCATCAGTGACTGGACAGGGGCCAACAATGAGCAGTTCTTC. This translates into CAISDWTGANNEQFF.